Presented here are 11 T cell receptor beta chains from one specimen sequenced in a study of blood T cell repertoires in COVID-19. This table comes from immunoSEQ multiplex PCR, and its TCRdb copy is limited to in-frame clones, with some not included. This table holds hundreds of thousands of clones, roughly 90% found once. Material for sequencing was peripheral blood. The receptors stem from a woman aged 25 to 39 with COVID-19, enrolled during active disease.

The chain recombines TRBV5-6 with TRBJ2-5; 7 bases align to TRBD1. Losses at the gene ends were 1 base for V and 2 bases for J; bases not matched to a gene: 8. The CDR3 totals 16 residues. Germline CDR1 and CDR2: SGHDT and YYEEEE. The DNA of the CDR3 is TGTGCCAGCAGCTTGTGGAAGGGGGCTCTACAAGAGACCCAGTACTTC. It specifies CASSLWKGALQETQYF.

This clone was counted a few times. The rearrangement links TRBV5-1 to TRBJ2-2; 8 positions agree with TRBD2. CDR1 and CDR2 from the germline V gene are SGHRS and YFSETQ. The J segment lost 0 bases and the V segment lost 3 bases, leaving 1 base of the junction unmatched. The CDR3 consists of 15 residues. The DNA for the CDR3 is TGCGCCAGCAGCTGGACTAGCCCGAACACCGGGGAGCTGTTTTTT. Its translation: CASSWTSPNTGELFF.

The chain employs TRBV6-4 and TRBJ1-1, with D perhaps matching TRBD1 (6 bases). V lost 3 bases and J 0 bases, leaving 17 bases between the germline ends. Germline V CDR1 and CDR2: MRHNA, SNTAGT. CDR3 length equals 17 residues. The CDR3 nucleotides are TGTGCCAGCAGTGAAAACCCGGCAGGGGCCATGAACACTGAAGCTTTCTTT. It translates to CASSENPAGAMNTEAFF.

The chain couples TRBV6-1 to TRBJ2-1, with D possibly being TRBD1 (6 bases). V was cut by 2 bases and J by 4 bases, with 12 bases left in between. Germline CDR1 is MNHNS and CDR2 is SASEGT. This CDR3 region has 15 residues. This chain's CDR3 is CASSEYGGSYNEQFF. DNA of the CDR3: TGTGCCAGCAGTGAATATGGGGGCTCTTACAATGAGCAGTTCTTC.

V gene TRBV6-5 combines with J gene TRBJ1-2; TRBD1 aligns across 10 bases. Unmatched junction bases numbered 8, after V lost 4 bases and J lost 6 bases. This CDR3 has 15 amino acids. Germline V gene lookup returns CDR1 MNHEY and CDR2 SVGAGI. The DNA for the CDR3 is TGTGCCAGCAGTTTTTCTCCGACAGGGGGCAATGGCTACACCTTC. Residues: CASSFSPTGGNGYTF.

V gene TRBV28 combines with J gene TRBJ1-1, with D possibly TRBD1 on 6 matching bases. The CDR3 has 13 residues. Germline values: CDR1 MDHEN, CDR2 SYDVKM. Between the trimmed V and J ends, which lost 8 bases and 8 bases, there was a span of 18 bases. This CDR3 reads CASGYPDQGEAFF. CDR3 coding DNA: TGTGCCAGCGGTTACCCCGATCAGGGGGAAGCTTTCTTT.

The V call is TRBV27, the J call TRBJ1-2; 8 nucleotides match TRBD1. V lost 5 bases to trimming and J lost 8 bases; unmatched junction nucleotides: 13. The CDR3 has 15 amino acids. Germline V CDR1 and CDR2: MNHEY, SMNVEV (reference sequence). CDR3 in DNA: TGTGCCAGCAGTCAACACCCACAGGGGGGTACCGGCTACACCTTC. It specifies CASSQHPQGGTGYTF.

V is TRBV7-9 and J is TRBJ1-2, with D possibly being TRBD1 (6 bases). The CDR3 contains 16 residues. Trimming removed 1 base at V and 4 bases at J, with 16 bases between. Germline loops: CDR1 SEHNR, CDR2 FQNEAQ (reference sequence). This CDR3 reads CASSLGGLQGVYGYTF. The CDR3 DNA sequence: TGTGCCAGCAGCTTAGGGGGGTTACAGGGTGTCTATGGCTACACCTTC.

The V and J genes are TRBV10-3 and TRBJ2-7; D not certain. Trimming removed 6 bases at V and 0 bases at J, with 9 bases between. CDR1 ENHRY and CDR2 SYGVKD come from the germline V gene. This CDR3 has 13 amino acids. The CDR3 nucleotides are TGTGCCATCAGCCAGGCCAGCTCCTACGAGCAGTACTTC. Protein product: CAISQASSYEQYF.

This clone was detected a few times. This chain uses TRBV6-2 or TRBV6-3 with TRBJ1-1; D gene unclear. The CDR3 covers 15 residues. Germline V gives CDR1 MNHEY, CDR2 SVGEGT. V was pared by 0 bases and J by 6 bases, with 14 bases between. The CDR3 protein is CASSYSEDEFSEAFF. The CDR3 bases are TGTGCCAGCAGTTACTCCGAGGATGAGTTCTCTGAAGCTTTCTTT.

V is TRBV5-1 and J is TRBJ1-2, with TRBD1 matching 9 bases. This CDR3 contains 17 residues. V was clipped by 3 bases and J by 0 bases; unmatched bases: 9. The germline V gene has CDR1 SGHRS and CDR2 YFSETQ. The CDR3 spells CASSSYRDRVANYGYTF. CDR3 coding DNA: TGCGCCAGCAGCTCATACCGGGACAGGGTCGCTAACTATGGCTACACCTTC.